A selection of T cell receptor beta chains follows, all from one sample in a study of blood T cell repertoires in COVID-19. Repertoires were generated with immunoSEQ multiplex PCR, while TCRdb's copy carries only in-frame clones and drops some. The sample shows roughly 52,000 clones, over 85% of them seen only once. Sequencing was carried out using peripheral blood. The receptors originated from a woman over 75 with acute or convalescent COVID-19. Both conserved end residues are part of each CDR3. The order of the fields is clone size, V gene, J gene, CDR3 length, D gene, CDR3 DNA, CDR3 protein. The D gene is left open where the match is weak. Only part of the rows carry a size: once, few, many, or a class if the clone is expanded.

NA,TRBV7-6,TRBJ1-1,14,NA,TGTGCCAGCAGCGCTCAGGGTCGGATGTCTGAAGCTTTCTTT,CASSAQGRMSEAFF
NA,TRBV30,TRBJ2-7,14,NA,TGTGCCTGGAGTTGGGGCGGTCTCTCCTACGAGCAGTACTTC,CAWSWGGLSYEQYF
NA,TRBV5-1,TRBJ1-1,14,NA,TGCGCCAGCAGCTTGGGGGGACAGAACACTGAAGCTTTCTTT,CASSLGGQNTEAFF
NA,TRBV5-1,TRBJ2-5,16,TRBD2,TGCGCCAGCAGCGGAACCTGGCGGGGGGCCGGAGAGACCCAGTACTTC,CASSGTWRGAGETQYF
few,TRBV30,TRBJ2-1,16,TRBD1,TGTGCCTGGAATCGGGACAGGGGAGGGAACTACAATGAGCAGTTCTTC,CAWNRDRGGNYNEQFF
NA,TRBV2,TRBJ1-5,13,NA,TGTGCCAGCAGTTCACAGGGTATTGGCCCCCAGCATTTT,CASSSQGIGPQHF
NA,TRBV6-6,TRBJ1-1,15,NA,TGTGCCAGCAGTCGTCCAGGGGAAGGAGACACTGAAGCTTTCTTT,CASSRPGEGDTEAFF
NA,TRBV18,TRBJ1-2,15,NA,TGTGCCAGCTCACCACTAGGACAGATTAACTATGGCTACACCTTC,CASSPLGQINYGYTF
NA,TRBV10-2,TRBJ2-7,16,TRBD2,TGCGCCAGCAGCGAAACCGGGACTAGCTGGTCCTACGAGCAGTACTTC,CASSETGTSWSYEQYF
NA,TRBV9,TRBJ1-3,17,TRBD1,TGTGCCAGCAGCGTATCGACAGGGGGCATCTCTGGAAACACCATATATTTT,CASSVSTGGISGNTIYF
NA,TRBV7-9,TRBJ2-7,14,TRBD1,TGTGCCAGCAGCTTAACAGGGGGCTCCTACGAGCAGTACTTC,CASSLTGGSYEQYF
NA,TRBV28,TRBJ1-1,11,NA,TGTGCCATATACACGCTCACTGAAGCTTTCTTT,CAIYTLTEAFF
NA,TRBV19,TRBJ2-2,15,NA,TGTGCCAGTACCTCCCCGAGGGCATTTACCGGGGAGCTGTTTTTT,CASTSPRAFTGELFF
NA,TRBV20-1,TRBJ2-5,11,TRBD2,TGCAGTCAGCAGCGGGGGGAGACCCAGTACTTC,CSQQRGETQYF
NA,TRBV21-1,TRBJ2-7,11,NA,TGTGCCAGCAGCATACGGACTCTACAGTACTTC,CASSIRTLQYF
NA,TRBV11-2,TRBJ2-5,15,TRBD1,TGTGCCAGCAGCTTACTCAGGGGGCACCAAGAGACCCAGTACTTC,CASSLLRGHQETQYF
NA,TRBV6-5,TRBJ1-2,14,NA,TGTGCCAGCATGGGAGAGGTCAGGCTCTATGGCTACACCTTC,CASMGEVRLYGYTF
NA,TRBV3-1/TRBV3-2,TRBJ2-1,17,TRBD2,TGTGCCAGCAGCCAACTGACTAGCGGGGGTGTTTACAATGAGCAGTTCTTC,CASSQLTSGGVYNEQFF
NA,TRBV13,TRBJ2-5,16,TRBD2,TGTGCCAGCAGCGAATGGACTAGCGGAGAACGAGAGACCCAGTACTTC,CASSEWTSGERETQYF
NA,TRBV30,TRBJ1-1,11,NA,TGTGCCTGGAGCCTAGATAAGGAAGCTTTCTTT,CAWSLDKEAFF
few,TRBV10-1,TRBJ2-1,16,TRBD1,TGCGCCAGCAGGACGGATGACAGGGCGCGCTACAATGAGCAGTTCTTC,CASRTDDRARYNEQFF
NA,TRBV5-1,TRBJ1-1,13,NA,TGCGCCAGCAGCTTGGGACAGAATGCTGAAGCTTTCTTT,CASSLGQNAEAFF
NA,TRBV5-1,TRBJ1-1,14,NA,TGCGCCAGCAGCTCCCAAGGGGGATCCACTGAAGCTTTCTTT,CASSSQGGSTEAFF
NA,TRBV6-4,TRBJ2-1,16,NA,TGTGCCAGCAGTCCCCTGGCGGGGAGCTCCTACAATGAGCAGTTCTTC,CASSPLAGSSYNEQFF
NA,TRBV3-1/TRBV3-2,TRBJ1-1,15,NA,TGTGCCAGCAGCCCATTGGGGGGGGCGGACACTGAAGCTTTCTTT,CASSPLGGADTEAFF
NA,TRBV5-4,TRBJ1-2,13,TRBD1,TGTGCCAGCAGCTTACCAGGGGGCTATGGCTACACCTTC,CASSLPGGYGYTF
NA,TRBV3-1/TRBV3-2,TRBJ2-5,11,TRBD2,TGTGCCAGCAGCCGGGAGGGGACCCAGTACTTC,CASSREGTQYF
NA,TRBV6-1,TRBJ1-5,16,NA,TGTGCCAGCAGTGAAGCTGCTGAACAGGGATATCAGCCCCAGCATTTT,CASSEAAEQGYQPQHF
NA,TRBV5-1,TRBJ2-1,15,TRBD2,TGCGCCAGCAGCCCGGCGGCGGGGGGGAGTAATGAGCAGTTCTTC,CASSPAAGGSNEQFF
NA,TRBV7-9,TRBJ2-6,16,NA,TGTGCCAGCAGCTTACCTACGGTCTCTGGGGCCAACGTCCTGACTTTC,CASSLPTVSGANVLTF
NA,TRBV29-1,TRBJ2-7,12,TRBD1,TGCAGCGGGACGACAGGGGCGTACGAGCAGTACTTC,CSGTTGAYEQYF
NA,TRBV6-2/TRBV6-3,TRBJ2-5,14,NA,TGTGCCAGCAGTAATACAGTGGCTGGGGAGACCCAGTACTTC,CASSNTVAGETQYF
NA,TRBV11-2,TRBJ1-5,14,NA,TGTGCCAGCAGCTTGGGGGGGGAGAATCAGCCCCAGCATTTT,CASSLGGENQPQHF
NA,TRBV6-2/TRBV6-3,TRBJ1-4,16,TRBD1,TGTGCCAGCAGCCCGGACAGGCTAAGGGCGGCTGAAAAACTGTTTTTT,CASSPDRLRAAEKLFF
once,TRBV11-1,TRBJ1-1,13,TRBD1,TGTGCCAGCAGCTTAGGACAGGGCGCTGAAGCTTTCTTT,CASSLGQGAEAFF
NA,TRBV5-4,TRBJ1-2,16,TRBD1,TGTGCCAGCAGCGGAAGGACAGGGCCTTATTACCATGGCTACACCTTC,CASSGRTGPYYHGYTF
NA,TRBV19,TRBJ1-1,16,TRBD1,TGTGCCAGTAGTTCACCCGGGACAGGGTTAAGCGCTGAAGCTTTCTTT,CASSSPGTGLSAEAFF
NA,TRBV19,TRBJ1-5,13,NA,TGTGCCAGTAGCAAGGGGAGCAATCAGCCCCAGCATTTT,CASSKGSNQPQHF
NA,TRBV19,TRBJ2-5,15,TRBD2,TGTGCCAGTAGTACCAACGGGGCGGGGGAAGAGACCCAGTACTTC,CASSTNGAGEETQYF
NA,TRBV5-4,TRBJ1-6,15,NA,TGTGCCAGCACCGCGGCCGGACAAGATAATTCACCCCTCCACTTT,CASTAAGQDNSPLHF
NA,TRBV5-1,TRBJ2-1,15,TRBD1,TGCGCCAGCAGCTTAGGGACAGGGGACAACAATGAGCAGTTCTTC,CASSLGTGDNNEQFF
NA,TRBV2,TRBJ2-5,15,NA,TGTGCCAGCAGTGAATTGGGGGCCGACCAAGAGACCCAGTACTTC,CASSELGADQETQYF
NA,TRBV3-1/TRBV3-2,TRBJ1-1,16,NA,TGTGCCAGCAGCCGATCTTCGTCCCCCCGAGGGACTGAAGCTTTCTTT,CASSRSSSPRGTEAFF